The 27 T cell receptor beta chains reported below all come from one sample, sequenced in a study of blood T cell repertoires in COVID-19. Sequenced by immunoSEQ multiplex PCR; TCRdb stores in-frame clones only, minus some. The sample includes 90,000 to 100,000 clones, around 89% of them seen just once. Material: peripheral blood. The receptors originated from a man in his fifties with COVID-19, enrolled during active disease.

This sequence joins TRBV6-6 and TRBJ1-5; D is possibly TRBD1 (6 bases). This CDR3 is 13 amino acids long. Per the germline V gene, CDR1 is MNHNY and CDR2 is SVGAGI (reference sequence). Trimming shortened V by 8 bases and J by 7 bases, and 15 bases separated the two germline ends. The CDR3 nucleotides read TGTGCCAGCGAGAAGAACAGGGTCCAGCCCCAGCATTTT. As protein: CASEKNRVQPQHF.

The rearrangement links TRBV27 to TRBJ2-1; unclear D gene. V gave up 4 bases and J gave up 11 bases, with 15 bases separating them. CDR3 length: 13 residues. The germline V gene encodes CDR1 MNHEY and CDR2 SMNVEV (reference sequence). In DNA form, the CDR3 reads TGTGCCAGCAGTTCAGGCCCTCCTTCGCAGCAGTTCTTC. Translation: CASSSGPPSQQFF.

The J gene is TRBJ1-2, the V gene TRBV10-2; a possible D gene is TRBD1 (5 bases). The CDR3 runs 14 residues. Per germline, CDR1 WSHSY and CDR2 SAAADI. V lost 1 base to trimming and J lost 3 bases, with 9 bases between them. CDR3 coding DNA: TGCGCCAGCAGTGAGTTCCAGGGTCACTATGGCTACACCTTC. Translating it yields CASSEFQGHYGYTF.

V and J are TRBV14 and TRBJ2-3; unclear D gene. CDR3 length: 16 amino acids. CDR1 and CDR2 from the germline V gene are SGHDN and FVKESK. Trimming removed 1 base from V and 1 base from J, with 12 bases in between. The CDR3: CASSQGIAFGTDTQYF. Written as DNA, the CDR3 is TGTGCCAGCAGCCAAGGGATAGCCTTTGGCACAGATACGCAGTATTTT.

This chain joins TRBV5-4 and TRBJ2-7; tentatively, D is TRBD1 (6 bases). Trimming stripped 2 bases from V and 1 base from J, with 13 bases between. There are 15 residues in the CDR3. The V gene's germline CDR1 is SGHNT and CDR2 YYREEE (reference sequence). The CDR3: CASSLGDKVSYEQYF. As DNA, the CDR3 is TGTGCCAGCAGCTTAGGGGACAAGGTTTCCTACGAGCAGTACTTC.

The chain joins TRBV7-2 to TRBJ1-3; 9 bases map to TRBD1. Germline V gene lookup returns CDR1 SGHTA and CDR2 FQGNSA. The CDR3 length is 16 residues. V was clipped by 4 bases and J by 4 bases; unmatched bases: 8. The CDR3 DNA reads TGTGCCAGCAGCTCTCCCGGGACAGGGATAGGAAACACCATATATTTT. It yields the protein CASSSPGTGIGNTIYF.

The count of this clone is one. The chain couples TRBV6-6 to TRBJ1-4; no reliable D call. Trimming removed 6 bases at V and 3 bases at J, with 14 bases between. From germline, CDR1 is MNHNY and CDR2 SVGAGI (reference sequence). This CDR3 has 15 residues. CDR3 sequence reads: CASRLLIRANEKLFF. Written as DNA, the CDR3 is TGTGCCAGCAGACTCCTTATACGGGCTAATGAAAAACTGTTTTTT.

V and J are TRBV30 and TRBJ1-2, with a weak D call TRBD1 (5 bases). Germline assignment: CDR1 GTSNPN and CDR2 SVGIG (reference sequence). Trimming stripped 0 bases from V and 2 bases from J, with 19 bases between. This CDR3 is built from 17 residues. CDR3 DNA: TGTGCCTGGAGTGTAGATGTTCCCGGCCGGGGGAACTATGGCTACACCTTC. It yields the protein CAWSVDVPGRGNYGYTF.

The J gene is TRBJ2-7, the V gene TRBV24-1; tentatively, D is TRBD1 (5 bases). The CDR3 is 13 residues long. V was clipped by 1 base and J by 6 bases, with 9 bases between them. Germline V lookup: CDR1 KGHDR, CDR2 SFDVKD. CDR3 sequence reads: CATSDLWGGEQYF. CDR3 sequence (DNA): TGTGCCACCAGTGATTTATGGGGCGGCGAGCAGTACTTC.

The chain joins TRBV2 to TRBJ2-7; 10 positions match TRBD1. Trimming at V came to 5 bases and at J to 3 bases, leaving 10 bases not matched to a gene. This CDR3 is 16 amino acids long. Germline loops: CDR1 SNHLY, CDR2 FYNNEI. In DNA, the CDR3 is TGTGCCAGCAGTTGGACAGGGGGAATAGGTGACTACGAGCAGTACTTC. Its translation: CASSWTGGIGDYEQYF.

The chain carries TRBV5-1 and TRBJ1-3; a possible D gene is TRBD1 (6 bases). V dropped 6 bases and J dropped 0 bases, with 19 bases sitting between them. The V gene's germline CDR1 is SGHRS and CDR2 YFSETQ. The CDR3 runs 17 residues. Here the CDR3 DNA reads TGCGCCAGCAATCAGGGGTCCCCTACCAACTCTGGAAACACCATATATTTT. Translated, it gives CASNQGSPTNSGNTIYF.

CDR3 DNA sequence: TGTGCCACCAGCCGGACAGGGTCGAATGAAAAACTGTTTTTT. It specifies CATSRTGSNEKLFF. This chain joins TRBV24-1 and TRBJ1-4; 8 bases align to TRBD1. The trim removed 7 bases at V and 5 bases at J, leaving 5 bases unmatched. The germline V gene has CDR1 KGHDR and CDR2 SFDVKD. The CDR3 consists of 14 residues.

This clone occurred once. V gene TRBV9 combines with J gene TRBJ1-3, with D possibly being TRBD1 (6 bases). Looked up from germline, CDR1 is SGDLS and CDR2 is YYNGEE. V shed 1 base and J shed 4 bases, with 9 bases lying between them. The CDR3 is made up of 14 amino acids. Here the CDR3 reads CASSVRGQGNTIYF. CDR3 nucleotide sequence: TGTGCCAGCAGCGTAAGAGGACAGGGAAACACCATATATTTT.

The chain joins TRBV11-2 to TRBJ2-1; TRBD1 matches at 7 bases. Germline lookup yields CDR1 SGHAT and CDR2 FQNNGV. With 4 bases clipped from V and 4 bases from J, the junction kept 4 bases outside the gene matches. The CDR3 runs to 14 residues. Written as DNA, the CDR3 is TGTGCCAGCAGCTCCCGACAGGGTTACAATGAGCAGTTCTTC. Its protein is CASSSRQGYNEQFF.

The rearrangement links TRBV28 to TRBJ1-6; 8 bases align to TRBD1. Germline CDR1 is MDHEN and CDR2 is SYDVKM. The ends lost 8 bases at V and 0 bases at J; junction bases unmatched: 3. The CDR3 loop spans 15 amino acids. CDR3 in amino acids: CASGQGSSYNSPLHF. In DNA, the CDR3 is TGTGCCAGCGGACAGGGAAGCTCCTATAATTCACCCCTCCACTTT.

The chain joins TRBV6-5 to TRBJ2-7; 10 bases match TRBD1. J lost 6 bases, V lost 7 bases, and 12 bases had no gene match. Per germline, CDR1 MNHEY and CDR2 SVGAGI. The CDR3 runs 15 residues. The CDR3 bases are TGTGCCAGCAAAGAACCGGGACAGGGGTTCTCCGAGCAGTACTTC. As protein: CASKEPGQGFSEQYF.

The J gene is TRBJ2-5, the V gene TRBV18, with TRBD1 matching 9 bases. The germline gives CDR1 KGHSH, CDR2 LQKENI. The J segment lost 4 bases and the V segment lost 3 bases, leaving 3 bases of the junction unmatched. The CDR3 spans 14 residues. In DNA form, the CDR3 reads TGTGCCAGCTCACCCGGGACAGGGAGAGAGACCCAGTACTTC. Residues: CASSPGTGRETQYF.

The chain is built from TRBV7-2 and TRBJ2-2; 15 nucleotides match TRBD2. Germline CDR1 reads SGHTA; CDR2 reads FQGNSA. This CDR3 contains 17 residues. The trim removed 2 bases at V and 7 bases at J, leaving 5 bases unmatched. CDR3 protein: CASSLRGLAGGLGELFF. CDR3 sequence (DNA): TGTGCCAGCAGCTTAAGGGGACTAGCGGGGGGCCTCGGGGAGCTGTTTTTT.

This clone was counted a few times. The chain has TRBV19 and TRBJ2-1; TRBD2 matches 11 bases. This CDR3 is built from 18 residues. V gave up 4 bases and J gave up 0 bases; unmatched junction bases: 8. CDR1 and CDR2 from the germline V gene are LNHDA and SQIVND (reference sequence). Here the CDR3 reads CASSTVAGGPGSYNEQFF. Here the CDR3 DNA reads TGTGCCAGTAGTACCGTAGCGGGGGGGCCGGGCTCCTACAATGAGCAGTTCTTC.

The chain carries TRBV4-1 and TRBJ1-1; 7 bases agree with TRBD1. Losses at the gene ends were 7 bases for V and 2 bases for J; bases not matched to a gene: 7. Germline CDR1 is MGHRA and CDR2 is YSYEKL. The CDR3 runs to 14 residues. The CDR3 region is CASTKGALNTEAFF. DNA for the CDR3: TGCGCCAGCACTAAGGGGGCATTAAACACTGAAGCTTTCTTT.

The rearrangement uses TRBV6-5 and TRBJ2-1; TRBD2 matches at 7 bases. Germline V gene data show CDR1 as MNHEY and CDR2 as SVGAGI. The CDR3 is 15 amino acids. Trimming removed 6 bases from V and 0 bases from J; junction bases left unmatched: 5. The CDR3 region is CASRQAGSSYNEQFF. The CDR3 nucleotides read TGTGCCAGCAGACAAGCGGGGTCCTCCTACAATGAGCAGTTCTTC.

The genes are TRBV5-1 and TRBJ2-7; D perhaps matches TRBD1 (6 bases). The CDR3 spans 14 residues. V was shortened by 7 bases and J by 4 bases, with 18 bases between the two germline ends. Germline CDR1 SGHRS, CDR2 YFSETQ. CDR3 protein: CASRTPGQQYEQYF. The CDR3 bases are TGCGCCAGCCGAACCCCGGGACAACAATACGAGCAGTACTTC.

The chain joins TRBV7-8 to TRBJ1-5, with a weak D call TRBD1 (6 bases). The CDR3 contains 14 residues. V shed 6 bases and J shed 4 bases, with 13 bases lying between them. Germline V gene data show CDR1 as SGHVS and CDR2 as FQNEAQ. The CDR3, as DNA: TGTGCCAGCAGTCAGGACAGCTTTAATCAGCCCCAGCATTTT. Encoded protein: CASSQDSFNQPQHF.

The chain combines TRBV5-1 with TRBJ1-2, with 8 bases aligning to TRBD1. Germline CDR1 SGHRS, CDR2 YFSETQ. The CDR3 has 14 residues. The J segment lost 4 bases and the V segment lost 2 bases, leaving 4 bases of the junction unmatched. This chain's CDR3 is CASSFPGQGYGYTF. The DNA for the CDR3 is TGCGCCAGCAGCTTCCCAGGACAGGGCTATGGCTACACCTTC.

V and J are TRBV4-3 and TRBJ1-2; 11 bases fit TRBD1. The CDR3 is made up of 15 amino acids. V trimming: 0 bases; J trimming: 8 bases; junction bases outside the gene matches: 5. Germline CDR1 and CDR2: LGHNA and YSLEER. The DNA for the CDR3 is TGCGCCAGCAGCCAAGAGGACAGGGGGCTTGGAGGCTACACCTTC. Protein: CASSQEDRGLGGYTF.

The J gene is TRBJ2-7, the V gene TRBV6-1; 13 bases align to TRBD2. CDR1 and CDR2 from the germline V gene are MNHNS and SASEGT. Losses at the gene ends were 6 bases for V and 6 bases for J; bases not matched to a gene: 5. This CDR3 contains 14 residues. Written as DNA, the CDR3 is TGTGCCAGCAGGCTACTAGCGGGGGGGCCCGAGCAGTACTTC. Its protein product is CASRLLAGGPEQYF.

This clone occurred a few times. The chain recombines TRBV7-8 with TRBJ1-5; possible D gene TRBD1, 5 bases. Germline CDR1 SGHVS, CDR2 FQNEAQ. V was shortened by 5 bases and J by 6 bases, with 17 bases between the two germline ends. The CDR3 is 15 residues long. Written as DNA, the CDR3 is TGTGCCAGCAGCCAGGATAGGGGTTTGGGTCAGCCCCAGCATTTT. It yields the protein CASSQDRGLGQPQHF.